These T cell receptor beta chains were read from a single sample in a study of cytomegalovirus exposure and HLA in healthy donors. Assay used: immunoSEQ multiplex PCR; TCRdb lists only in-frame clones, some missing. The data contain some 88,000 clones, 95% to 97% of them singletons. The sequencing input was PBMCs. Receptor source: a man aged 18 to 35 in good health and CMV-seronegative. Both conserved end residues are part of each CDR3. Fields, in order: V gene, clone size, J gene, CDR3 protein. Only part of the rows carry a size: once, few, many, or a class if the clone is expanded.

>TRBV9|NA|TRBJ2-7
CASSPGLAGGNEQYF
>TRBV27|NA|TRBJ2-1
CASSLFGDLSSYNEQFF
>TRBV19|NA|TRBJ1-1
CASRKDRGGTEAFF
>TRBV13|once|TRBJ1-2
CASSSGQLNYGYTF
>TRBV6-1|NA|TRBJ1-4
CASSAKGGNEKLFF
>TRBV7-9|NA|TRBJ2-2
CASSPRDRSLSGELFF
>TRBV11-2|NA|TRBJ2-1
CASSPGQHNEQFF
>TRBV7-6|NA|TRBJ1-3
CASSSQTGGNTIYF
>TRBV7-2|NA|TRBJ2-2
CASSSTPTGELFF
>TRBV29-1|once|TRBJ2-1
CSVDGTRGYNEQFF
>TRBV5-6|NA|TRBJ1-5
CASSLAGITSLYSNQPQHF
>TRBV5-8|NA|TRBJ2-1
CASSLTLAGALEQFF
>TRBV19|NA|TRBJ1-1
CASSPRTTEAFF